The 29 T cell receptor beta chains below come from one sample, sequenced in a study of lymphopenia after photon versus proton radiotherapy. Profiling relied on immunoSEQ multiplex PCR, and the TCRdb table lists in-frame clones only, not all of them. The sample includes tens of thousands of clones, more than 90% of them seen just once. The specimen was peripheral blood, collected from a patient treated with photon-based radiotherapy. The receptors were gathered from a woman aged 50 to 65 with cholangiocarcinoma.

This chain connects TRBV2 to TRBJ1-3; D gene uncertain. Trimming cost V 7 bases and J 0 bases, with 10 bases left between them. Germline V lookup: CDR1 SNHLY, CDR2 FYNNEI. The CDR3 totals 14 residues. The CDR3 sequence is CASKGSYSGNTIYF. The CDR3 DNA reads TGTGCCAGCAAGGGTTCCTACTCTGGAAACACCATATATTTT.

The chain recombines TRBV7-9 with TRBJ1-2; a possible D gene is TRBD1 (6 bases). This CDR3 has 15 amino acids. Germline V gene sequence: CDR1 SEHNR, CDR2 FQNEAQ (reference sequence). V dropped 0 bases and J dropped 2 bases, with 10 bases sitting between them. The CDR3 sequence: CASSLAGGQNYGYTF. The CDR3 bases are TGTGCCAGCAGCTTAGCGGGGGGCCAGAACTATGGCTACACCTTC.

V gene TRBV5-1 combines with J gene TRBJ2-1, with D unresolved. Trimming left V 6 bases short and J 8 bases short, with 12 bases between. Germline lookup yields CDR1 SGHRS and CDR2 YFSETQ. The CDR3 totals 12 residues. The CDR3: CASTLDNHEQFF. The CDR3 DNA is TGCGCCAGCACCCTTGATAACCATGAGCAGTTCTTC. The entire variable domain, with the rest obtained from reference TRBV5-1 and TRBJ2-1, is as follows: KAGVTQTPRYLIKTRGQQVTLSCSPISGHRSVSWYQQTPGQGLQFLFEYFSETQRNKGNFPGRFSGRQFSNSRSEMNVSTLELGDSALYLCASTLDNHEQFFGPGTRLTVL.

V is TRBV5-4 and J is TRBJ2-7; 9 bases align to TRBD1. This CDR3 is 13 amino acids long. Germline-derived CDR1 and CDR2 are SGHNT and YYREEE (reference sequence). V lost 3 bases, J lost 3 bases, and 1 base stayed unmatched. CDR3 region: CASSWGQGYEQYF. DNA of the CDR3: TGTGCCAGCAGCTGGGGACAGGGCTACGAGCAGTACTTC.

The rearrangement uses TRBV21-1 and TRBJ2-7; TRBD2 is the table's D call and was not checked against the DNA. TRBV21-1 is a recognized pseudogene. This CDR3 has 15 residues. The CDR3 loop is CASSKIRGGTYEQYF. The CDR3 coding sequence is TGTGCCAGCAGCAAAATTCGGGGAGGGACCTACGAGCAGTACTTC.

This chain uses TRBV7-9 with TRBJ2-1; 11 positions match TRBD2. Germline V gene sequence: CDR1 SEHNR, CDR2 FQNEAQ (reference sequence). Trimming cost V 11 bases and J 6 bases; bases outside gene matches: 9. CDR3 length: 14 amino acids. The DNA for the CDR3 is TGTGCCGGGGATCGTAGCGGGGGGGGCAATGAGCAGTTCTTC. This gives the protein CAGDRSGGGNEQFF.

The rearrangement joins TRBV27 to TRBJ1-2; TRBD1 agrees at 9 bases. Germline V lookup: CDR1 MNHEY, CDR2 SMNVEV (reference sequence). With V trimmed by 10 bases and J by 2 bases, 11 bases remained unmatched. CDR3 size: 15 residues. Here the CDR3 reads CATKEQGARNYGYTF. CDR3 nucleotides: TGTGCCACCAAAGAACAGGGGGCGCGAAACTATGGCTACACCTTC.

As regards this clone: One end of the junction varies from germline; a read error may be responsible. The V gene is TRBV5-6, the J gene TRBJ2-7; perhaps TRBD1 as D (8 bases). Germline V gives CDR1 SGHDT, CDR2 YYEEEE. This CDR3 has 11 residues. CDR3 nucleotide sequence: TGTGCCAGCACCAGACAGGGGACTACACACTTC. Translated: CASTRQGTTHF.

The genes are TRBV6-1 and TRBJ1-5; tentative D call: TRBD1 (5 bases). Trimming removed 4 bases at V and 5 bases at J, with 15 bases between. CDR1 is MNHNS, CDR2 SASEGT, per germline. CDR3 length: 15 amino acids. DNA of the CDR3: TGTGCCAGCAGTGTGACAGTTGGAGGGTATCAGCCCCAGCATTTT. Its translation: CASSVTVGGYQPQHF.

This chain joins TRBV18 and TRBJ2-3; 9 positions agree with TRBD2. Germline-derived CDR1 and CDR2 are KGHSH and LQKENI. V lost 1 base and J lost 0; bases outside the gene matches: 17. The CDR3 runs to 21 residues. The CDR3 loop is CASSPQIMRAGGRLSTDTQYF. The CDR3 DNA follows: TGTGCCAGCTCACCACAGATCATGCGAGCGGGGGGCAGATTAAGCACAGATACGCAGTATTTT.

This rearrangement joins TRBV7-2 to TRBJ2-3; 12 nucleotides agree with TRBD2. Losses at the gene ends were 5 bases for V and 6 bases for J; bases not matched to a gene: 9. This CDR3 contains 16 residues. Germline-derived CDR1 and CDR2 are SGHTA and FQGNSA. The CDR3 bases are TGTGCCAGCAGCAGCCTAGCGGGGGGGCTGGTGGATACGCAGTATTTT. As protein: CASSSLAGGLVDTQYF.

This chain links TRBV7-9 with TRBJ1-1, with D possibly TRBD1 on 5 matching bases. Germline V lookup: CDR1 SEHNR, CDR2 FQNEAQ (reference sequence). Trimming removed 7 bases at V and 1 base at J, with 25 bases between. The CDR3 has 18 residues. The chain's CDR3 is CASTREGPGLGTNTEAFF. The CDR3 region has the DNA TGTGCCAGCACCCGTGAGGGTCCTGGCCTGGGGACGAACACTGAAGCTTTCTTT.

This clone was recorded only once. The genes are TRBV29-1 and TRBJ2-3, with a weak D call TRBD2 (6 bases). The germline V and J ends were trimmed by 7 bases and 1 base, with 15 bases remaining between them. Germline CDR1 and CDR2: SQVTM and ANQGSEA. The CDR3 covers 14 residues. The CDR3 protein is CSGRRWGGTDTQYF. The CDR3 DNA sequence: TGCAGCGGGCGGCGTTGGGGGGGCACAGATACGCAGTATTTT.

The V gene is TRBV4-1, the J gene TRBJ1-3; D is ambiguous. V was pared by 2 bases and J by 6 bases, with 8 bases between. The CDR3 has 13 residues. CDR1 and CDR2 from the germline V gene are MGHRA and YSYEKL. The CDR3 nucleotides are TGCGCCAGCAGCCAACCAGACCTAAACACCATATATTTT. It codes for CASSQPDLNTIYF.

This clone was seen only once. This rearrangement joins TRBV5-6 to TRBJ1-6, with TRBD1 identical over 8 bases. This CDR3 region has 15 residues. CDR1 and CDR2 (germline): SGHDT, YYEEEE. Trimming took 2 bases from V and 8 from J; bases not matched to a gene: 6. The CDR3 spells CASSFWTGKDSPLHF. The DNA for the CDR3 is TGTGCCAGCAGCTTTTGGACAGGGAAGGATTCACCCCTCCACTTT.

V usage is TRBV7-9 and J usage is TRBJ2-3; D unresolved. Trimming took off 5 bases at V and 4 bases at J, with 16 bases between the two ends. CDR1 is SEHNR, CDR2 FQNEAQ, per germline (reference sequence). CDR3 length: 15 residues. CDR3 DNA sequence: TGTGCCAGCAGCCTTTTACGTGTCAGCCCAGATACGCAGTATTTT. It is translated as CASSLLRVSPDTQYF.

Remarks on this clone: Mismatch with germline at one junction end may stem from a read error. This sequence joins TRBV4-3 and TRBJ1-6; D is ambiguous. Germline V gives CDR1 LGHNA, CDR2 YSLEER. The CDR3 length is 12 residues. The CDR3 DNA is TGCGCGAGCAGGCACGCTAATTCACCCCTCCACTTT. Amino acid sequence: CASRHANSPLHF.

The chain recombines TRBV7-2 with TRBJ1-5; D is unclear. CDR1 and CDR2 (germline): SGHTA, FQGNSA. The CDR3 has 12 amino acids. Trimming cost V 5 bases and J 5 bases, with 7 bases left between them. CDR3 nucleotide sequence: TGTGCCAGCAGCGCCACGTATCAGCCCCAGCATTTT. This translates into CASSATYQPQHF.

The chain employs TRBV9 and TRBJ2-1; TRBD2 aligns across 7 bases. The CDR3 has 15 amino acids. V was pared by 4 bases and J by 0 bases, with 4 bases of the junction left unmatched. Germline V CDR1 and CDR2: SGDLS, YYNGEE. This CDR3 is CASSNGGISYNEQFF. For the CDR3, the DNA is TGTGCCAGCAGCAACGGGGGGATCTCCTACAATGAGCAGTTCTTC.

The J gene is TRBJ2-3, the V gene TRBV6-6; 8 bases are a match to TRBD1. Germline V gene lookup returns CDR1 MNHNY and CDR2 SVGAGI (reference sequence). V trimming: 5 bases; J trimming: 3 bases; junction bases outside the gene matches: 1. The CDR3 is 13 amino acids. CDR3 coding DNA: TGTGCCAGCAGTGGACAGGGAACAGATACGCAGTATTTT. Encoded protein: CASSGQGTDTQYF.

The CDR3: CASSLNRGSTEAFF. The CDR3 coding sequence is TGTGCCAGCAGCTTAAATAGGGGGTCCACTGAAGCTTTCTTT. This chain connects TRBV7-6 to TRBJ1-1, with D maybe TRBD1 (6 bases). CDR1 is SGHVS, CDR2 FNYEAQ, per germline. The CDR3 runs to 14 residues. Trimming left V 2 bases short and J 4 bases short, with 11 bases between.

This CDR3 is CASSYGGRNTGELFF. CDR3 in DNA: TGTGCCAGCAGTTACGGAGGGAGGAACACCGGGGAGCTGTTTTTT. The genes are TRBV6-5 and TRBJ2-2, with TRBD2 as a possible D gene (6 bases). CDR3 length: 15 residues. Germline V CDR1 and CDR2: MNHEY, SVGAGI. Trimming took off 2 bases at V and 1 base at J, with 8 bases between the two ends.

The rearrangement joins TRBV6-1 to TRBJ1-1; no definite D call. The CDR3 has 17 amino acids. Trimming stripped 2 bases from V and 2 bases from J, with 18 bases between. Per germline, CDR1 MNHNS and CDR2 SASEGT. Here the CDR3 DNA reads TGTGCCAGCAGTGAACCCCTTTGGCGGGAGCAAAACACTGAAGCTTTCTTT. Protein product: CASSEPLWREQNTEAFF.

The chain has TRBV18 and TRBJ2-7, with D perhaps being TRBD1 or TRBD2 (5 bases each). Germline CDR1 KGHSH, CDR2 LQKENI. The CDR3 is 14 residues long. Trimming took off 1 base at V and 4 bases at J, with 11 bases between the two ends. The CDR3 region has the DNA TGTGCCAGCTCACCACGGGGGTACGTTTACGAGCAGTACTTC. Translation: CASSPRGYVYEQYF.

V gene TRBV2 combines with J gene TRBJ1-1, with D tentatively TRBD1 (5 bases). In germline, CDR1 is SNHLY, CDR2 FYNNEI. V was shortened by 8 bases and J by 0 bases, with 10 bases between the two germline ends. The CDR3 sequence is 13 residues long. This CDR3 is CASSDTLNTEAFF. Here the CDR3 DNA reads TGTGCCAGCTCGGACACGTTGAACACTGAAGCTTTCTTT.

The chain recombines TRBV9 with TRBJ2-6; 12 bases are shared with TRBD1. Germline trimming cut 4 bases from V and 3 bases from J; bases unmatched to any gene: 8. Germline V gene data show CDR1 as SGDLS and CDR2 as YYNGEE. CDR3 length equals 18 residues. CDR3 residues: CASSPSGQGAGGANVLTF. Here the CDR3 DNA reads TGTGCCAGCAGCCCCTCGGGACAGGGGGCGGGTGGGGCCAACGTCCTGACTTTC.

The chain links TRBV10-3 to TRBJ1-5; a possible D gene is TRBD1 (6 bases). The ends were cut back, 2 bases at V and 4 bases at J, with 21 bases in the middle. CDR1 and CDR2 (germline): ENHRY, SYGVKD. The CDR3 sequence is 18 residues long. The CDR3 region is CAISEDPTEQGSNQPQHF. The CDR3 DNA sequence: TGTGCCATCAGTGAGGACCCCACCGAACAGGGATCGAATCAGCCCCAGCATTTT.

The rearrangement uses TRBV15 and TRBJ1-1; no reliable D call. V dropped 0 bases and J dropped 3 bases, with 14 bases sitting between them. This CDR3 has 16 amino acids. Germline CDR1 is LNHNV and CDR2 is YYDKDF (reference sequence). The CDR3 DNA sequence: TGTGCCACCAGCAGAGAGATCTCCCTGACGTACACTGAAGCTTTCTTT. This encodes CATSREISLTYTEAFF.

This clone came up a few times. This chain uses TRBV7-9 with TRBJ2-7; a possible D gene is TRBD2 (6 bases). V was pared by 1 base and J by 5 bases, with 12 bases between. Germline V gene lookup returns CDR1 SEHNR and CDR2 FQNEAQ (reference sequence). The CDR3 totals 14 residues. The CDR3 sequence is CASSLEQEGHEQYF. CDR3 in DNA: TGTGCCAGCAGCTTAGAACAGGAGGGCCACGAGCAGTACTTC.